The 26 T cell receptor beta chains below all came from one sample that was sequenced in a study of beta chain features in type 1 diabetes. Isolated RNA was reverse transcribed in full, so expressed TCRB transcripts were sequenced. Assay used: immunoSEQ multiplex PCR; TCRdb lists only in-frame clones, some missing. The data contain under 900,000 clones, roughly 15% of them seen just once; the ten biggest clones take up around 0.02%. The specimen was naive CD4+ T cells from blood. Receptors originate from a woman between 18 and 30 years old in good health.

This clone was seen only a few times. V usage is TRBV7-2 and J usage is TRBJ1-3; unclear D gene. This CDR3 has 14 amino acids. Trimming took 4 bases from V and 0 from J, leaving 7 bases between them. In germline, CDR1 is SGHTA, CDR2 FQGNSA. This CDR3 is CASSWRISGNTIYF. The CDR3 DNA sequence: TGTGCCAGCAGCTGGAGGATCTCTGGAAACACCATATATTTT.

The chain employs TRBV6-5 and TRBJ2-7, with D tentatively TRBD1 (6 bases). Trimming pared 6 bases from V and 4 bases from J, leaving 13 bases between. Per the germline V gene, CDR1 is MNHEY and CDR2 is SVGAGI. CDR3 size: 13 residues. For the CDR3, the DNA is TGTGCCAGCAGAAACAGGGATTTTTACGAGCAGTACTTC. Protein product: CASRNRDFYEQYF.

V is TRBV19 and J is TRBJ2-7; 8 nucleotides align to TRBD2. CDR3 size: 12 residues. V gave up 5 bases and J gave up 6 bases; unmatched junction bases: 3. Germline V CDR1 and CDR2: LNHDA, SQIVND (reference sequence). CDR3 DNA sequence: TGTGCCAGTAGTTCACGGGAGGGCGAGCAGTACTTC. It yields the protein CASSSREGEQYF.

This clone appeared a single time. The CDR3 protein is CASSKRAGGNTGELFF. For the CDR3, the DNA is TGTGCCAGCAGCAAGAGAGCGGGAGGGAACACCGGGGAGCTGTTTTTT. The V gene is TRBV6-6, the J gene TRBJ2-2; 9 nucleotides line up with TRBD2. CDR1 and CDR2 (germline): MNHNY, SVGAGI (reference sequence). This CDR3 has 16 amino acids. V was clipped by 6 bases and J by 1 base; unmatched bases: 6.

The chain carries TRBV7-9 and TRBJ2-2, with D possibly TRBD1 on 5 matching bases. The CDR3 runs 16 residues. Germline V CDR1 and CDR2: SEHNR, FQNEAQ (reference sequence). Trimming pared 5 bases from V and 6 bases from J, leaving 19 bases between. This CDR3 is CASSGGLGRGAGELFF. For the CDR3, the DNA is TGTGCCAGCAGCGGTGGATTAGGAAGGGGTGCCGGGGAGCTGTTTTTT.

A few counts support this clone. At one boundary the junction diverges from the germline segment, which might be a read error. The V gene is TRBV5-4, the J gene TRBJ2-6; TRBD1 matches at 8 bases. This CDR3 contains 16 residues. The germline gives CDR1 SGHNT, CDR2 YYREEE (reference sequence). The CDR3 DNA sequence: TGCGCCAGCAGCCTAGGACAGGGAGCAGGGGCCAACGTCCTGACTTTC. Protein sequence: CASSLGQGAGANVLTF.

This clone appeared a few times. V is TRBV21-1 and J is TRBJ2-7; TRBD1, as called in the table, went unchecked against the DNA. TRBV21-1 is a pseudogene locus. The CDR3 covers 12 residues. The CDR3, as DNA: TGTGCCAGCTCTCACAGGCTTTACGAGCAGTACTTC. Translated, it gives CASSHRLYEQYF.

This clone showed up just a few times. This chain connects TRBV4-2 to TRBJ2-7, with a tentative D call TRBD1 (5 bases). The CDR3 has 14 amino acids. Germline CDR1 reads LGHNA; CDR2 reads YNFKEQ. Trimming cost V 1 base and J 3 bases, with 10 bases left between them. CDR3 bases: TGTGCCAGCAGCCAAGTAGGGGTAGGCTACGAGCAGTACTTC. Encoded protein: CASSQVGVGYEQYF.

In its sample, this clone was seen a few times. The CDR3 sequence: CASSLASVSYEQYF. The CDR3 region has the DNA TGTGCCAGCAGCTTAGCCTCAGTTTCCTACGAGCAGTACTTC. The chain joins TRBV7-2 to TRBJ2-7, with D hard to call. V lost 0 bases to trimming and J lost 1 base, with 7 bases between them. The CDR3 is 14 residues long. Per germline, CDR1 SGHTA and CDR2 FQGNSA.

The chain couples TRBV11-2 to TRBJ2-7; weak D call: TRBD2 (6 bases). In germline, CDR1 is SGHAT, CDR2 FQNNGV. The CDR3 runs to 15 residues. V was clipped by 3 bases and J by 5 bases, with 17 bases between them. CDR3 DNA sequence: TGTGCCAGCAGCTTGAGGTCTTTAGGAGGGGACGAGCAGTACTTC. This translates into CASSLRSLGGDEQYF.

The CDR3 coding sequence is TGCGCCAGCAGCTACCTACCGGGACAGGTAGTAAACAATGAGCAGTTCTTC. This encodes CASSYLPGQVVNNEQFF. This sequence joins TRBV5-1 and TRBJ2-1; TRBD1 agrees at 8 bases. The trim removed 3 bases at V and 5 bases at J, leaving 13 bases unmatched. CDR1 and CDR2 from the germline V gene are SGHRS and YFSETQ. The CDR3 extends over 17 amino acids. Filled out from reference TRBV5-1 and TRBJ2-1, the complete variable domain reads KAGVTQTPRYLIKTRGQQVTLSCSPISGHRSVSWYQQTPGQGLQFLFEYFSETQRNKGNFPGRFSGRQFSNSRSEMNVSTLELGDSALYLCASSYLPGQVVNNEQFFGPGTRLTVL.

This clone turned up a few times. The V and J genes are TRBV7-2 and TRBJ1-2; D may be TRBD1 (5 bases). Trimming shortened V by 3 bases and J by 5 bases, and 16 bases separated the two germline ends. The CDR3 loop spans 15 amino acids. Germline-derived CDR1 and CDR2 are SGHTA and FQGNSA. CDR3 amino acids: CASSLNLGGNYGYTF. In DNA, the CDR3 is TGTGCCAGCAGCTTGAATCTGGGGGGGAATTATGGCTACACCTTC. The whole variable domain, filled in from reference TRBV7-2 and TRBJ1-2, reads GAGVSQSPSNKVTEKGKDVELRCDPISGHTALYWYRQSLGQGLEFLIYFQGNSAPDKSGLPSDRFSAERTGGSVSTLTIQRTQQEDSAVYLCASSLNLGGNYGYTFGSGTRLTVV.

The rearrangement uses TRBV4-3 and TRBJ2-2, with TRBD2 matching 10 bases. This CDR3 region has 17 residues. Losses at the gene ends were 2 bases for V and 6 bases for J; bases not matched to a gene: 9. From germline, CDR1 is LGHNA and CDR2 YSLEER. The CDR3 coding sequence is TGCGCCAGCAGCCAATACCTGCCTAGCGGGAGTGCCGGGGAGCTGTTTTTT. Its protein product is CASSQYLPSGSAGELFF.

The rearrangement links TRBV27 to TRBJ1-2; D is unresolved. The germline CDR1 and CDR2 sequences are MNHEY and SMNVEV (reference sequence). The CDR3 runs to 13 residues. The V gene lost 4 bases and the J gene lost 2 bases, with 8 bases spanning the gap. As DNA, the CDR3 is TGTGCCAGCAGTTGGAGGGAAAACTATGGCTACACCTTC. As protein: CASSWRENYGYTF.

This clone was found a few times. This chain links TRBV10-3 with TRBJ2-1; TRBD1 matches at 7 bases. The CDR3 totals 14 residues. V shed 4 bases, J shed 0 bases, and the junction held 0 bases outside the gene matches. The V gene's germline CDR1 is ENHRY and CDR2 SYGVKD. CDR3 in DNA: TGTGCCATCAGTGGACAGGGCTCCTACAATGAGCAGTTCTTC. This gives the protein CAISGQGSYNEQFF.

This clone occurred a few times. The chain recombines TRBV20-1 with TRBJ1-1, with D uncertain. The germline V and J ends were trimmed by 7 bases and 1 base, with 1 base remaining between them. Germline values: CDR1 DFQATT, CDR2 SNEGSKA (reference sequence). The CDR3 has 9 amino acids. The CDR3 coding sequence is TGCAGTGGGAACACTGAAGCTTTCTTT. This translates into CSGNTEAFF.

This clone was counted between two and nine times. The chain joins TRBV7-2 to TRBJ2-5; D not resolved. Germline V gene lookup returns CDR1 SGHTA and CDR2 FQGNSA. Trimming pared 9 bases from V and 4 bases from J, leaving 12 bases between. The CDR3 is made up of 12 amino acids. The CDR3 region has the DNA TGTGCCAGTAACATTAATGGAGAGACCCAGTACTTC. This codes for CASNINGETQYF.

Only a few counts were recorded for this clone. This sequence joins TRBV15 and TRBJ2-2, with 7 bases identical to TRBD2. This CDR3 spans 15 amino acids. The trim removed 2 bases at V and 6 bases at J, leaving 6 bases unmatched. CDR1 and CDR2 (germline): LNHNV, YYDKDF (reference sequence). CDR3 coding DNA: TGTGCCACCAGCAGATATGAGGGAGGGGCCGGGGAGCTGTTTTTT. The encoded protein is CATSRYEGGAGELFF.

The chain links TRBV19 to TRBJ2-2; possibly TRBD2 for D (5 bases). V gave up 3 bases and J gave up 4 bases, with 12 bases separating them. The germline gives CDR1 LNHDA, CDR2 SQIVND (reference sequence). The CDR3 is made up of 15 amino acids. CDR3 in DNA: TGTGCCAGTAGTATCGCGGCGGGTAGCACCGGGGAGCTGTTTTTT. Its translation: CASSIAAGSTGELFF. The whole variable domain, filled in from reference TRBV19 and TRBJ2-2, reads DGGITQSPKYLFRKEGQNVTLSCEQNLNHDAMYWYRQDPGQGLRLIYYSQIVNDFQKGDIAEGYSVSREKKESFPLTVTSAQKNPTAFYLCASSIAAGSTGELFFGEGSRLTVL.

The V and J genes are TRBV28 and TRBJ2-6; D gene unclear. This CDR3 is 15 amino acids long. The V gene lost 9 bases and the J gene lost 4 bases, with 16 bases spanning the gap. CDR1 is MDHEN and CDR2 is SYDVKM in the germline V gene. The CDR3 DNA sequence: TGTGCCAGTCAACCTTCTGGGTACGGGGCCAACGTCCTGACTTTC. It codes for CASQPSGYGANVLTF. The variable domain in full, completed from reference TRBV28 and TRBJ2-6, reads DVKVTQSSRYLVKRTGEKVFLECVQDMDHENMFWYRQDPGLGLRLIYFSYDVKMKEKGDIPEGYSVSREKKERFSLILESASTNQTSMYLCASQPSGYGANVLTFGAGSRLTVL.

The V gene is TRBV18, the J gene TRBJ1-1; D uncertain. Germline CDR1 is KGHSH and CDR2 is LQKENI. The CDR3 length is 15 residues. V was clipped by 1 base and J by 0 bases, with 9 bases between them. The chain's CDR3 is CASSPLSLMNTEAFF. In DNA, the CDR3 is TGTGCCAGCTCACCACTAAGTCTTATGAACACTGAAGCTTTCTTT.

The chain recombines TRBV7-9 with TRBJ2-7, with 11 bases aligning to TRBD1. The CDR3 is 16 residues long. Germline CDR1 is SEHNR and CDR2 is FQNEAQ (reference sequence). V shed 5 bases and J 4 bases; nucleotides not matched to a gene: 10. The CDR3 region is CASSIGTGGSLYEQYF. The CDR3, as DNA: TGTGCCAGCAGCATCGGGACAGGGGGTTCGTTATACGAGCAGTACTTC.

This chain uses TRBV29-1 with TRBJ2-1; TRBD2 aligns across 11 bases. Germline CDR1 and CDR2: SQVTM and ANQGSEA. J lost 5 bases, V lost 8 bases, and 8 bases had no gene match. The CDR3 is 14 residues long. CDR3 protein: CSILLAGADNEQFF. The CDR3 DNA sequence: TGCAGCATCCTACTAGCGGGAGCCGACAATGAGCAGTTCTTC.

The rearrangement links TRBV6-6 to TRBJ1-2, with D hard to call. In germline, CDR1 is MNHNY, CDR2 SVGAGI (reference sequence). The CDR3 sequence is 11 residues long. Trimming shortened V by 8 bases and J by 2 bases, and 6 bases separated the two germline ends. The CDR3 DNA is TGTGCCAGCCTAGGGAACTATGGCTACACCTTC. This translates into CASLGNYGYTF.

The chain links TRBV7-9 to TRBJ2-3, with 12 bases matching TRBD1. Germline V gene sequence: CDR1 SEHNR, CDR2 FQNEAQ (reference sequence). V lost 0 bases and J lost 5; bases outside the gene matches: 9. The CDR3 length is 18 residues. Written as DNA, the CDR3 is TGTGCCAGCAGCTTAGCGCTCGGGACAGGGGGCGTCGTAGATACGCAGTATTTT. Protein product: CASSLALGTGGVVDTQYF.

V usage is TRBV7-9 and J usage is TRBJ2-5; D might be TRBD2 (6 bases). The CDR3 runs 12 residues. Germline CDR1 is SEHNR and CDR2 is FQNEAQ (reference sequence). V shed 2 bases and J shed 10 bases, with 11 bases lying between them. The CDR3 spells CASSLSRSGQYF. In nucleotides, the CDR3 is TGTGCCAGCAGCTTAAGCCGTAGCGGCCAGTACTTC.